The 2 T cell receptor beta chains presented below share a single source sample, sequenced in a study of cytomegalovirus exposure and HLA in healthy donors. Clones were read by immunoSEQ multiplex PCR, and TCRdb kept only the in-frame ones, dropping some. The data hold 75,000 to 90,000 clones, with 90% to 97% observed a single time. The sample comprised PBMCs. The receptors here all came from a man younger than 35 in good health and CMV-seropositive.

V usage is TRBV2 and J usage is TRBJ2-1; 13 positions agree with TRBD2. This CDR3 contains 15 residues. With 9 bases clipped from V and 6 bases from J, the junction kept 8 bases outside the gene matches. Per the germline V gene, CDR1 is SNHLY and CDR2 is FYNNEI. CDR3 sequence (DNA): TGTGCCAGTCGGACTAGCGGGAGTTTGGTCAATGAGCAGTTCTTC. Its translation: CASRTSGSLVNEQFF.

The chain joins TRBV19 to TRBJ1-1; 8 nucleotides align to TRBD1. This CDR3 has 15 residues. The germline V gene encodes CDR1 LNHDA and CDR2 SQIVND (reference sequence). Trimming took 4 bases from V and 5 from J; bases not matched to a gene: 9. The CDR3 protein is CASSRWTGPGTEAFF. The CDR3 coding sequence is TGTGCCAGTAGTAGATGGACAGGGCCGGGTACTGAAGCTTTCTTT.